A single TCR beta chain is shown here with its context. At one end, the junction sequence differs from germline, possibly due to a read error. The assay was immunoSEQ multiplex PCR, and TCRdb's table has in-frame clones only and misses some. The repertoire has some 220,000 clones, over 80% of them found once; the top ten carry roughly 5%. This entry is derived from a study of blood T cell repertoires in COVID-19. This CDR3 has 14 residues. The V gene's germline CDR1 is SQVTM and CDR2 ANQGSEA. The chain uses TRBV29-1 and TRBJ2-2; 9 bases align to TRBD1. This receptor was taken from a human donor in a cohort sampled during active COVID-19. Sequencing was done on a sample of peripheral blood. Here the CDR3 reads CNVVTGGNTGELFF. The DNA of the CDR3 is TGCAACGTTGTGACAGGGGGAAACACCGGGGAGCTGTTTTTT.